The 31 T cell receptor beta chains reported below all come from one sample, sequenced in a study of blood T cell repertoires in COVID-19. The data were produced by immunoSEQ multiplex PCR, yet TCRdb's version contains in-frame clones alone and is incomplete. The sample lists some 100,000 clones; almost 90% were seen once. Sequenced sample: peripheral blood. These receptor sequences come from a human donor in a cohort sampled during active COVID-19.

The rearrangement uses TRBV5-5 and TRBJ1-5; unclear D gene. V was cut by 0 bases and J by 0 bases, with 4 bases left in between. The germline CDR1 and CDR2 sequences are SGHKS and YYEKEE (reference sequence). The CDR3 runs 14 residues. CDR3 amino acids: CASSLGASNQPQHF. The CDR3 nucleotides read TGTGCCAGCAGCTTGGGGGCTAGCAATCAGCCCCAGCATTTT.

The chain employs TRBV28 and TRBJ1-5; D gene ambiguous. CDR1 and CDR2 from the germline V gene are MDHEN and SYDVKM. This CDR3 is 12 amino acids long. V was shortened by 11 bases and J by 0 bases, with 8 bases between the two germline ends. This chain's CDR3 is CAAGSSNQPQHF. Here the CDR3 DNA reads TGTGCCGCGGGAAGTAGCAATCAGCCCCAGCATTTT.

A single count supports this clone. The gene calls are TRBV2 and TRBJ1-5; TRBD1 aligns across 9 bases. Trimming removed 7 bases from V and 0 bases from J; junction bases left unmatched: 4. There are 15 residues in the CDR3. Germline loops: CDR1 SNHLY, CDR2 FYNNEI. CDR3 coding DNA: TGTGCCAGCACCCGGACAGGGGATAGCAATCAGCCCCAGCATTTT. Translating gives CASTRTGDSNQPQHF.

Only one count was recorded for this clone. This sequence joins TRBV7-8 and TRBJ1-4; 7 bases match TRBD1. CDR3 length: 17 amino acids. Trimming at V came to 1 base and at J to 7 bases, leaving 12 bases not matched to a gene. The germline CDR1 and CDR2 sequences are SGHVS and FQNEAQ. In nucleotides, the CDR3 is TGTGCCAGCAGCTTAGAGGAGGGGGCGTTGGATTTTGAAAAACTGTTTTTT. It yields the protein CASSLEEGALDFEKLFF. Complete variable domain (other parts from reference TRBV7-8 and TRBJ1-4): GAGVSQSPRYKVAKRGQDVALRCDPISGHVSLFWYQQALGQGPEFLTYFQNEAQLDKSGLPSDRFFAERPEGSVSTLKIQRTQQEDSAVYLCASSLEEGALDFEKLFFGSGTQLSVL.

Written as DNA, the CDR3 is TGTGCCAGCAACGGGGGGGCTGTAGGCACAGATACGCAGTATTTT. The encoded protein is CASNGGAVGTDTQYF. V and J are TRBV28 and TRBJ2-3; 8 nucleotides match TRBD2. The trim removed 7 bases at V and 1 base at J, leaving 7 bases unmatched. The CDR3 sequence is 15 residues long. Per germline, CDR1 MDHEN and CDR2 SYDVKM. Full variable domain (outside the CDR3, taken from reference TRBV28 and TRBJ2-3): DVKVTQSSRYLVKRTGEKVFLECVQDMDHENMFWYRQDPGLGLRLIYFSYDVKMKEKGDIPEGYSVSREKKERFSLILESASTNQTSMYLCASNGGAVGTDTQYFGPGTRLTVL.

The chain combines TRBV15 with TRBJ2-6, with 9 bases lining up with TRBD1. The CDR3 is made up of 20 amino acids. Trimming at V came to 1 base and at J to 0 bases, leaving 10 bases not matched to a gene. Germline V gene data show CDR1 as LNHNV and CDR2 as YYDKDF (reference sequence). The CDR3 reads CATSRVGTGTRISGANVLTF. The CDR3 region has the DNA TGTGCCACCAGCAGAGTTGGGACAGGGACACGAATCTCTGGGGCCAACGTCCTGACTTTC.

This chain joins TRBV5-1 and TRBJ2-7, with 10 bases fitting TRBD1. The V segment lost 6 bases and the J segment 3 bases; nucleotides outside the gene matches: 3. The V gene's germline CDR1 is SGHRS and CDR2 YFSETQ. The CDR3 contains 13 residues. The CDR3 nucleotides are TGCGCCAGCACCGGGACAGGGGTCTACGAGCAGTACTTC. Amino acid sequence: CASTGTGVYEQYF. Full variable domain (rest looked up from reference TRBV5-1 and TRBJ2-7): KAGVTQTPRYLIKTRGQQVTLSCSPISGHRSVSWYQQTPGQGLQFLFEYFSETQRNKGNFPGRFSGRQFSNSRSEMNVSTLELGDSALYLCASTGTGVYEQYFGPGTRLTVT.

V usage is TRBV5-4 and J usage is TRBJ1-2, with D unclear. CDR1 is SGHNT and CDR2 is YYREEE in the germline V gene (reference sequence). V was clipped by 0 bases and J by 4 bases, with 13 bases between them. This CDR3 spans 15 amino acids. The CDR3 DNA follows: TGTGCCAGCAGCTTGGGGGCCGATCAACCCTATGGCTACACCTTC. It translates to CASSLGADQPYGYTF.

The chain uses TRBV5-4 and TRBJ2-7; 8 bases map to TRBD2. Per germline, CDR1 SGHNT and CDR2 YYREEE (reference sequence). The CDR3 has 13 amino acids. The junction had 2 bases not matched to a gene; V was cut back by 2 bases and J by 4 bases. CDR3 sequence: CASSLAGVYEQYF. CDR3 DNA: TGTGCCAGCAGCTTAGCGGGAGTATACGAGCAGTACTTC.

The chain is built from TRBV27 and TRBJ2-7; 7 bases are shared with TRBD1. The germline V gene encodes CDR1 MNHEY and CDR2 SMNVEV (reference sequence). The V gene end was trimmed by 4 bases and the J gene end by 3 bases; junction bases not matched to a gene: 6. This CDR3 is built from 14 residues. CDR3 sequence (DNA): TGTGCCAGCAGTTCCAGGGGGATGGACTACGAGCAGTACTTC. Translation: CASSSRGMDYEQYF.

V usage is TRBV10-3 and J usage is TRBJ1-2; D possibly corresponds to TRBD1 (6 bases). Germline loops: CDR1 ENHRY, CDR2 SYGVKD. The V gene lost 4 bases and the J gene lost 2 bases, with 8 bases spanning the gap. This CDR3 region has 13 residues. CDR3 coding DNA: TGTGCCATCAGTGGGACAGACAACTATGGCTACACCTTC. This sequence encodes CAISGTDNYGYTF.

This sequence joins TRBV28 and TRBJ1-2, with 10 bases aligning to TRBD1. The J segment lost 4 bases and the V segment lost 6 bases, leaving 8 bases of the junction unmatched. Germline-derived CDR1 and CDR2 are MDHEN and SYDVKM. This CDR3 spans 15 amino acids. In DNA form, the CDR3 reads TGTGCCAGCAGCTCCCGACAGGGGGCCCTCTATGGCTACACCTTC. It yields the protein CASSSRQGALYGYTF.

The chain has TRBV2 and TRBJ1-5, with 8 bases matching TRBD1. CDR1 is SNHLY and CDR2 is FYNNEI in the germline V gene. The CDR3 runs to 14 residues. The trim removed 3 bases at V and 5 bases at J, leaving 3 bases unmatched. The CDR3 DNA reads TGTGCCAGCAGTGAGGGACAGGAGCATCAGCCCCAGCATTTT. Translating it yields CASSEGQEHQPQHF.

CDR3 region: CASSFHETSGEYNEQFF. CDR3 sequence (DNA): TGCGCCAGCAGCTTCCATGAAACTAGCGGGGAGTACAATGAGCAGTTCTTC. V and J are TRBV5-1 and TRBJ2-1; 10 bases line up with TRBD2. Germline-derived CDR1 and CDR2 are SGHRS and YFSETQ. CDR3 length equals 17 residues. V was clipped by 2 bases and J by 4 bases; unmatched bases: 9.

The rearrangement links TRBV6-1 to TRBJ1-1, with D hard to call. Germline V lookup: CDR1 MNHNS, CDR2 SASEGT. V lost 2 bases and J 2 bases, leaving 6 bases between the germline ends. This CDR3 is built from 13 residues. DNA of the CDR3: TGTGCCAGCAGTGAAACCAGAAACACTGAAGCTTTCTTT. It translates to CASSETRNTEAFF.

The CDR3: CASSSGLPVSYEQYF. The DNA for the CDR3 is TGCGCCAGCAGCTCGGGACTTCCCGTCTCCTACGAGCAGTACTTC. The J gene is TRBJ2-7, the V gene TRBV5-1, with a tentative D call TRBD2 (6 bases). V was cut by 3 bases and J by 0 bases, with 13 bases left in between. CDR3 length equals 15 residues. CDR1 is SGHRS, CDR2 YFSETQ, per germline. The variable domain in full, with the rest retrieved from reference TRBV5-1 and TRBJ2-7, is KAGVTQTPRYLIKTRGQQVTLSCSPISGHRSVSWYQQTPGQGLQFLFEYFSETQRNKGNFPGRFSGRQFSNSRSEMNVSTLELGDSALYLCASSSGLPVSYEQYFGPGTRLTVT.

This sequence joins TRBV5-1 and TRBJ2-1, with TRBD2 identical over 9 bases. Germline V CDR1 and CDR2: SGHRS, YFSETQ. Trimming took 4 bases from V and 7 from J; bases not matched to a gene: 9. The CDR3 runs 15 residues. CDR3 in DNA: TGCGCCAGCAGCGCCGGATCGGGACTAGCAAATGAGCAGTTCTTC. It is translated as CASSAGSGLANEQFF.

This chain uses TRBV30 with TRBJ1-1; D remains unclear. Deletions cut 1 base from V and 5 bases from J, with 5 bases between. CDR1 is GTSNPN, CDR2 SVGIG, per germline (reference sequence). The CDR3 covers 11 residues. The CDR3 DNA reads TGTGCCTGGAGTGGGAGGACTGAAGCTTTCTTT. Protein sequence: CAWSGRTEAFF.

CDR3 residues: CASSLVFPTSEKFF. CDR3 in DNA: TGTGCCAGCAGCTTAGTTTTCCCCACTAGCGAGAAGTTCTTC. This sequence joins TRBV5-5 and TRBJ2-1; 7 bases fit TRBD2. Germline CDR1 SGHKS, CDR2 YYEKEE (reference sequence). The CDR3 length is 14 residues. Losses at the gene ends were 2 bases for V and 14 bases for J; bases not matched to a gene: 13.

The V call is TRBV30, the J call TRBJ2-7, with D tentatively TRBD2 (6 bases). In germline, CDR1 is GTSNPN, CDR2 SVGIG (reference sequence). V lost 2 bases to trimming and J lost 6 bases, with 14 bases between them. There are 13 residues in the CDR3. The CDR3 bases are TGTGCCTGGAGTACGGTAGTGGGGGGCGAGCAGTACTTC. It encodes CAWSTVVGGEQYF.

The V gene is TRBV2, the J gene TRBJ2-5, with 11 bases that match TRBD2. Germline-derived CDR1 and CDR2 are SNHLY and FYNNEI. The CDR3 runs 16 residues. Trimming cost V 6 bases and J 5 bases; bases outside gene matches: 11. The CDR3: CASRRLAGMSEETQYF. CDR3 DNA: TGTGCCAGCAGACGACTAGCGGGAATGTCGGAGGAGACCCAGTACTTC.

V and J are TRBV2 and TRBJ1-5, with D tentatively TRBD1 (6 bases). CDR3 size: 13 residues. The germline V gene has CDR1 SNHLY and CDR2 FYNNEI. Trimming pared 11 bases from V and 5 bases from J, leaving 16 bases between. The CDR3 loop is CAAGAEDYQPQHF. The CDR3 DNA is TGTGCCGCAGGGGCAGAAGATTATCAGCCCCAGCATTTT. The variable domain in full, with the rest retrieved from reference TRBV2 and TRBJ1-5, is EPEVTQTPSHQVTQMGQEVILRCVPISNHLYFYWYRQILGQKVEFLVSFYNNEISEKSEIFDDQFSVERPDGSNFTLKIRSTKLEDSAMYFCAAGAEDYQPQHFGDGTRLSIL.

The V call is TRBV6-1, the J call TRBJ2-4, with a weak D call TRBD2 (7 bases). V lost 2 bases and J lost 8, with 16 bases in between. Germline lookup yields CDR1 MNHNS and CDR2 SASEGT. The CDR3 contains 15 residues. The DNA of the CDR3 is TGTGCCAGCAGTGAAAGTAGGGGGGGAGTAGACATTCAGTACTTC. This gives the protein CASSESRGGVDIQYF.

The chain couples TRBV28 to TRBJ2-2; D is unresolved. Germline V gene sequence: CDR1 MDHEN, CDR2 SYDVKM. The CDR3 sequence is 13 residues long. The V and J ends lost 6 bases and 4 bases respectively, with 9 bases between them. The CDR3 region is CASRSEVTGELFF. For the CDR3, the DNA is TGTGCCAGCAGATCTGAGGTCACCGGGGAGCTGTTTTTT.

For the CDR3, the DNA is TGCAGCGTTGAGGGCAGAACTCCTGGCTACACCTTC. Its translation is CSVEGRTPGYTF. J is TRBJ1-2 and V is TRBV29-1, with unresolved D. Trimming pared 3 bases from V and 7 bases from J, leaving 12 bases between. In germline, CDR1 is SQVTM, CDR2 ANQGSEA. The CDR3 covers 12 residues.

The rearrangement links TRBV10-1 to TRBJ2-3; 11 nucleotides align to TRBD2. The CDR3 spans 17 residues. The V and J ends lost 6 bases and 0 bases, in that order; junction bases with no gene match: 8. Per the germline V gene, CDR1 is WNHNN and CDR2 is SYGVQD (reference sequence). The CDR3 DNA reads as TGCGCCAGCAGCTCGGGACTAGCGGAAACCAGCACAGATACGCAGTATTTT. Its translation: CASSSGLAETSTDTQYF.

The chain carries TRBV7-8 and TRBJ1-1, with D possibly TRBD1 on 6 matching bases. Germline CDR1 and CDR2: SGHVS and FQNEAQ. The CDR3 contains 16 residues. Trimming left V 7 bases short and J 3 bases short, with 21 bases between. The DNA for the CDR3 is TGTGCCAGCACCCCTACCGGCGTGGGGGCTTACACTGAAGCTTTCTTT. This sequence encodes CASTPTGVGAYTEAFF.

V is TRBV30 and J is TRBJ2-5, with 12 bases aligning to TRBD2. The V gene's germline CDR1 is GTSNPN and CDR2 SVGIG (reference sequence). V lost 0 bases, J lost 4 bases, and 0 bases stayed unmatched. This CDR3 is 14 amino acids long. The CDR3, as DNA: TGTGCCTGGAGTGTGGGACTAGCGGGAGAGACCCAGTACTTC. Residues: CAWSVGLAGETQYF. Drawing the rest from reference TRBV30 and TRBJ2-5, the complete variable domain is SQTIHQWPATLVQPVGSPLSLECTVEGTSNPNLYWYRQAAGRGLQLLFYSVGIGQISSEVPQNLSASRPQDRQFILSSKKLLLSDSGFYLCAWSVGLAGETQYFGPGTRLLVL.

This chain uses TRBV15 with TRBJ2-7, with TRBD1 identical over 10 bases. V was pared by 1 base and J by 6 bases, with 15 bases of the junction left unmatched. This CDR3 region has 18 residues. CDR1 is LNHNV, CDR2 YYDKDF, per germline (reference sequence). Here the CDR3 DNA reads TGTGCCACCAGCAGAGCCGCTGCCGGGACAGGGGAAGTCGGCGAGCAGTACTTC. Translating gives CATSRAAAGTGEVGEQYF.

In regard to this clone: Relative to the germline gene, one junction end is altered; a read error may explain this. The chain recombines TRBV7-7 with TRBJ2-1, with D possibly matching TRBD2 (6 bases). The CDR3 length is 13 residues. Germline assignment: CDR1 SSHAT and CDR2 FNYEAQ (reference sequence). DNA of the CDR3: TGTGCTAGCAGCGCGGGACTTAACAATGAGCAGTTCTTC. Encoded protein: CASSAGLNNEQFF.

The CDR3 is CAWSAGGTNYGYTF. The CDR3 DNA reads as TGTGCCTGGAGTGCTGGGGGGACTAACTATGGCTACACCTTC. The chain is built from TRBV30 and TRBJ1-2, with D tentatively TRBD1 (5 bases). Germline CDR1 GTSNPN, CDR2 SVGIG (reference sequence). The CDR3 is made up of 14 amino acids. Trimming shortened V by 1 base and J by 0 bases, and 9 bases separated the two germline ends.